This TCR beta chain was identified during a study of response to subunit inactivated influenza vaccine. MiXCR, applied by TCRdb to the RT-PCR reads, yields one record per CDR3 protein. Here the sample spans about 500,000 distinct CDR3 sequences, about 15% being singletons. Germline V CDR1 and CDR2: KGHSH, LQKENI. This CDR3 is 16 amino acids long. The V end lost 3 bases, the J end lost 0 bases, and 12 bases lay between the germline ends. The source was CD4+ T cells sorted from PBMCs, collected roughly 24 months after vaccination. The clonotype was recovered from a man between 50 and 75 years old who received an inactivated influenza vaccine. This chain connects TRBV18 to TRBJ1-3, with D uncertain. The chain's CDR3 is CASSPSTLLSGNTIYF. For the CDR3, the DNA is TGTGCCAGCTCACCCTCAACACTACTCTCTGGAAACACCATATATTTT.